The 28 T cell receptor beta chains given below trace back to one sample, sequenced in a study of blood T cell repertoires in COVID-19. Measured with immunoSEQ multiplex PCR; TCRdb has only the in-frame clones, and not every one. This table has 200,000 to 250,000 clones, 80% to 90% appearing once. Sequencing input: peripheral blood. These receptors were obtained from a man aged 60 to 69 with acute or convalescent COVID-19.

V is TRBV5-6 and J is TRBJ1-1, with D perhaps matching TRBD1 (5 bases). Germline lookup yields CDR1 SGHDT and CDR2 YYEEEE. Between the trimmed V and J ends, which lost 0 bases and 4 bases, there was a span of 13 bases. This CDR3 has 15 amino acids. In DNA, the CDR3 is TGTGCCAGCAGCTTGGCCGTAGGGGTGGGCACTGAAGCTTTCTTT. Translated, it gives CASSLAVGVGTEAFF.

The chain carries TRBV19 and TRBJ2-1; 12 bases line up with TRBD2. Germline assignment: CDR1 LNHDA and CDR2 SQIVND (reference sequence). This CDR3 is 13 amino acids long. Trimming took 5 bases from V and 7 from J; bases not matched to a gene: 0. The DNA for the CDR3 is TGTGCCAGTAGTGGGACTAGCGGGAATGAGCAGTTCTTC. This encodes CASSGTSGNEQFF.

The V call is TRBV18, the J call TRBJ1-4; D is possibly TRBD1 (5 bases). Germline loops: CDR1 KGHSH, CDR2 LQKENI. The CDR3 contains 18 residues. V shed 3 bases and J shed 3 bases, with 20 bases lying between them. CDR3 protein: CASSPLGQGRVANEKLFF. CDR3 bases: TGTGCCAGCTCACCGCTCGGTCAGGGTCGTGTCGCTAATGAAAAACTGTTTTTT. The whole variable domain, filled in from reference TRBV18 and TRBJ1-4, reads NAGVMQNPRHLVRRRGQEARLRCSPMKGHSHVYWYRQLPEEGLKFMVYLQKENIIDESGMPKERFSAEFPKEGPSILRIQQVVRGDSAAYFCASSPLGQGRVANEKLFFGSGTQLSVL.

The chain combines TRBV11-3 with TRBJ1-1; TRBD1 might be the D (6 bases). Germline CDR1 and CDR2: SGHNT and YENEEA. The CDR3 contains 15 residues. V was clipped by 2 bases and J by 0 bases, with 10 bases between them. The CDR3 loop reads CASSLQGTVNTEAFF. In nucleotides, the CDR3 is TGTGCCAGCAGCTTACAGGGGACCGTGAACACTGAAGCTTTCTTT.

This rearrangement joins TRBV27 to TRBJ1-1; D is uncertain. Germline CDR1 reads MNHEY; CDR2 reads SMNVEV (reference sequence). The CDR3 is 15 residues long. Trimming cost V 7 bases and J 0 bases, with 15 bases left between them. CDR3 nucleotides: TGTGCCAGCATCACTCAAGTCGGGTTGAACACTGAAGCTTTCTTT. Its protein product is CASITQVGLNTEAFF.

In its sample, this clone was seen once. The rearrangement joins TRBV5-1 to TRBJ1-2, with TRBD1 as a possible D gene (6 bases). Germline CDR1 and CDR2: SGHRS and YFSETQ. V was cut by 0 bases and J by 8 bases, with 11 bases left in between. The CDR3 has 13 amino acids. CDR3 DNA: TGCGCCAGCAGCTTGGAAGTGAGGGGGGGCTACACCTTC. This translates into CASSLEVRGGYTF.

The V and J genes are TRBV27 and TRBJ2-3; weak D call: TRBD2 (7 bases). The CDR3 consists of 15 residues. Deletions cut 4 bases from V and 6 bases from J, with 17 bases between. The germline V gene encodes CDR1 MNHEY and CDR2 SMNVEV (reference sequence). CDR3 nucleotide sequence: TGTGCCAGCAGTTGGGGGGGGCCTCCGGGCGATACGCAGTATTTT. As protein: CASSWGGPPGDTQYF.

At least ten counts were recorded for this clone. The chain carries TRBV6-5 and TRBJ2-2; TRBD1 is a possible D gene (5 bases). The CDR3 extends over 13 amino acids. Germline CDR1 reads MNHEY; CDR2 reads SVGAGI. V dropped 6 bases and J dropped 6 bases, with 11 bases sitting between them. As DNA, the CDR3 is TGTGCCAGCAGATCAGGGTTGGCCGGGGAGCTGTTTTTT. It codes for CASRSGLAGELFF.

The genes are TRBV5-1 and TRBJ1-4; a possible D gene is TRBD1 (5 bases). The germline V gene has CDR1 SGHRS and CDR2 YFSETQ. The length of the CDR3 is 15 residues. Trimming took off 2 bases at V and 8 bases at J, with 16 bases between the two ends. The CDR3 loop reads CASSFRGDGWEKLFF. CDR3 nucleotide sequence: TGCGCCAGCAGCTTTAGGGGTGATGGTTGGGAAAAACTGTTTTTT.

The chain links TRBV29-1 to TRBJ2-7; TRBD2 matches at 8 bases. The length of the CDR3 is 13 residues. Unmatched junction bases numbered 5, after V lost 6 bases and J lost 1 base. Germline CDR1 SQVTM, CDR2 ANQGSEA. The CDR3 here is CSVLAGLSYEQYF. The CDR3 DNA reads TGCAGCGTCCTAGCGGGCCTGTCCTACGAGCAGTACTTC.

The CDR3 here is CASGQGSIKNTEAFF. The DNA of the CDR3 is TGTGCCAGCGGGCAGGGTAGTATAAAGAACACTGAAGCTTTCTTT. The rearrangement uses TRBV6-5 and TRBJ1-1, with D possibly matching TRBD1 (5 bases). V shed 8 bases and J shed 1 base, with 17 bases lying between them. The CDR3 spans 15 residues. In germline, CDR1 is MNHEY, CDR2 SVGAGI.

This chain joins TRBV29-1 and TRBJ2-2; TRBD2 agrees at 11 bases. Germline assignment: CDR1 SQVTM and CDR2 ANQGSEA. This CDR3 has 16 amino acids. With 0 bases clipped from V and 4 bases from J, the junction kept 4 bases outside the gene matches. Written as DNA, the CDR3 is TGCAGCGTTGAAGACGCTAGCGGGAGGATCACCGGGGAGCTGTTTTTT. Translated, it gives CSVEDASGRITGELFF.

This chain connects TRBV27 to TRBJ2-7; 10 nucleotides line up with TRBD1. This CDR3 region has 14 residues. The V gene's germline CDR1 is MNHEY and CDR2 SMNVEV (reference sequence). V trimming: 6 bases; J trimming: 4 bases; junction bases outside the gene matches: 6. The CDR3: CASRTGTGVYEQYF. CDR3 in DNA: TGTGCCAGCAGGACCGGGACAGGGGTATACGAGCAGTACTTC.

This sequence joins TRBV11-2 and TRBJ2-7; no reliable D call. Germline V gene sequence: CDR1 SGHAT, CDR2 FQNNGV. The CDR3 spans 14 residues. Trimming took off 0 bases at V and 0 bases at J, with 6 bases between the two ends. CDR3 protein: CASSLEAVSYEQYF. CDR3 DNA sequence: TGTGCCAGCAGCTTAGAGGCGGTCTCCTACGAGCAGTACTTC.

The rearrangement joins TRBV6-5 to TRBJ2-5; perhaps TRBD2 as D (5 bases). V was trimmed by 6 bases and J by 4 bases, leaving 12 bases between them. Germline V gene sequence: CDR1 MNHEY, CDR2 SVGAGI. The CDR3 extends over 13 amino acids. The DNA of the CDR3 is TGTGCCAGCAGGGAGAGGGCCCCAGAGACCCAGTACTTC. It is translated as CASRERAPETQYF.

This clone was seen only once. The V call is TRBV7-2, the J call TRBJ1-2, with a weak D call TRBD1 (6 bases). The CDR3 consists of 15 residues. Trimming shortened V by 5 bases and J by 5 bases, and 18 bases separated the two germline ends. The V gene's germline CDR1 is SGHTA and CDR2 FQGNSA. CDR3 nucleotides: TGTGCCAGCAGCGTCACCCGGGGGGCGGAATATGGCTACACCTTC. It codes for CASSVTRGAEYGYTF.

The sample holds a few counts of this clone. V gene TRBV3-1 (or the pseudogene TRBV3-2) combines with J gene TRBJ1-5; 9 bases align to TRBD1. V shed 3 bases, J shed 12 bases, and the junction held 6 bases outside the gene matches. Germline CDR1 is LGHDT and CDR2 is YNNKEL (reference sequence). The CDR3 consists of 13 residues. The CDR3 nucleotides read TGTGCCAGCAGCCAGGGGGACAGGGCCGACCAGCATTTT. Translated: CASSQGDRADQHF.

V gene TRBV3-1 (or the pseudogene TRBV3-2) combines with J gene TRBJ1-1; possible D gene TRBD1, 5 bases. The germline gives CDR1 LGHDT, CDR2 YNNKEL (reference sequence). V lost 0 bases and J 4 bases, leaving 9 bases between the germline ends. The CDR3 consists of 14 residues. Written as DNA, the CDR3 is TGTGCCAGCAGCCAAGATTGGGGGGGCACTGAAGCTTTCTTT. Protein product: CASSQDWGGTEAFF.

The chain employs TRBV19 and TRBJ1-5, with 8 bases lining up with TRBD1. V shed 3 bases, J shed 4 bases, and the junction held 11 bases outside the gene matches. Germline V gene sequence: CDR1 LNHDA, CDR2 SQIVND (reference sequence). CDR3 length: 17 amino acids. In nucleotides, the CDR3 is TGTGCCAGTAGTATTCCATGGGGACAGGTCCGAAATCAGCCCCAGCATTTT. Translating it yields CASSIPWGQVRNQPQHF.

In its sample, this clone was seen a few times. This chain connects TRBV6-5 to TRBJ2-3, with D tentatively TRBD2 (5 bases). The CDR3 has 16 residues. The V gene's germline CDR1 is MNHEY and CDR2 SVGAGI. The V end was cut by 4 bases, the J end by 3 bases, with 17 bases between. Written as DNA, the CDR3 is TGTGCCAGCAGTTCTCCGGGCCGTGGGGAGACAGATACGCAGTATTTT. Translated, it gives CASSSPGRGETDTQYF.

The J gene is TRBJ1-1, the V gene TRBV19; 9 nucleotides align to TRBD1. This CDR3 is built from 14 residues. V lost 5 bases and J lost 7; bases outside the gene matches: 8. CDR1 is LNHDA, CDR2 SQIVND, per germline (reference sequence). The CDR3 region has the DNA TGTGCCAGTAGTCCCTCGGGGACAGGGTTTGAAGCTTTCTTT. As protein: CASSPSGTGFEAFF.

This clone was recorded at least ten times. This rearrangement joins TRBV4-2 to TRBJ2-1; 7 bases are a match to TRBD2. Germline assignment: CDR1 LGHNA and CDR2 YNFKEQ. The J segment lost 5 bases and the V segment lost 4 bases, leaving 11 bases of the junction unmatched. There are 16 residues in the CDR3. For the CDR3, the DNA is TGTGCCAGCAGCCTCTCGGCGGGAGTGAGGAACAATGAGCAGTTCTTC. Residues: CASSLSAGVRNNEQFF.

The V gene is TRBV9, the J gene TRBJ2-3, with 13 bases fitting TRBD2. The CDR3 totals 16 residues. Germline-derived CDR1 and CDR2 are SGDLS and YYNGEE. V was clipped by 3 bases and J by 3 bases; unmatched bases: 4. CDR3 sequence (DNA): TGTGCCAGCAGCGGTTGGACTAGCGGGAGAACAGATACGCAGTATTTT. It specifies CASSGWTSGRTDTQYF.

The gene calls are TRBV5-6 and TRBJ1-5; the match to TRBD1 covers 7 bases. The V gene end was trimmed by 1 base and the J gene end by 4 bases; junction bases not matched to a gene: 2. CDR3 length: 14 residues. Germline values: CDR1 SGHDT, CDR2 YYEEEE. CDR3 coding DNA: TGTGCCAGCAGCTTGTTACAGGGGAATCAGCCCCAGCATTTT. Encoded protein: CASSLLQGNQPQHF.

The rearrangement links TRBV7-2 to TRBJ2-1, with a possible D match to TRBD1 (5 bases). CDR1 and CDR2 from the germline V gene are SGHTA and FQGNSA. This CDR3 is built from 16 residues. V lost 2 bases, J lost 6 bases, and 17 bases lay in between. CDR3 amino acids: CASSLRFGAGPNEQFF. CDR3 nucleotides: TGTGCCAGCAGCTTAAGGTTTGGTGCAGGGCCCAATGAGCAGTTCTTC.

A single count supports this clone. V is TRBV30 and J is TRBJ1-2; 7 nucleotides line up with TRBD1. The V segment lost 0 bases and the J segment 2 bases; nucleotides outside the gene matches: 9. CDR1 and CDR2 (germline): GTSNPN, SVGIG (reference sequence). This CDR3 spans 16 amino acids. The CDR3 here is CAWSVRRGPGNYGYTF. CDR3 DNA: TGTGCCTGGAGTGTACGGAGGGGGCCCGGCAACTATGGCTACACCTTC.

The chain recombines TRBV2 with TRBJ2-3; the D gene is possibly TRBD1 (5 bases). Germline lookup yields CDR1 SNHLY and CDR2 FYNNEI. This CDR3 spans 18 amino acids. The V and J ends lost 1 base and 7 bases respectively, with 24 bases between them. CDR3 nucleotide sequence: TGTGCCAGCAGTGAAGATAGAGCAGGGTCCATCCTCACGTATACGCAGTATTTT. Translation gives CASSEDRAGSILTYTQYF.

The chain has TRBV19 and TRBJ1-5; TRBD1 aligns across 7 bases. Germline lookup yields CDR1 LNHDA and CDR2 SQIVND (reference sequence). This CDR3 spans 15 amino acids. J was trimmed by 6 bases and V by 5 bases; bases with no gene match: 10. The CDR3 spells CASSPQGGMSQPQHF. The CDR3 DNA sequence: TGTGCCAGTAGTCCCCAGGGGGGCATGAGTCAGCCCCAGCATTTT.